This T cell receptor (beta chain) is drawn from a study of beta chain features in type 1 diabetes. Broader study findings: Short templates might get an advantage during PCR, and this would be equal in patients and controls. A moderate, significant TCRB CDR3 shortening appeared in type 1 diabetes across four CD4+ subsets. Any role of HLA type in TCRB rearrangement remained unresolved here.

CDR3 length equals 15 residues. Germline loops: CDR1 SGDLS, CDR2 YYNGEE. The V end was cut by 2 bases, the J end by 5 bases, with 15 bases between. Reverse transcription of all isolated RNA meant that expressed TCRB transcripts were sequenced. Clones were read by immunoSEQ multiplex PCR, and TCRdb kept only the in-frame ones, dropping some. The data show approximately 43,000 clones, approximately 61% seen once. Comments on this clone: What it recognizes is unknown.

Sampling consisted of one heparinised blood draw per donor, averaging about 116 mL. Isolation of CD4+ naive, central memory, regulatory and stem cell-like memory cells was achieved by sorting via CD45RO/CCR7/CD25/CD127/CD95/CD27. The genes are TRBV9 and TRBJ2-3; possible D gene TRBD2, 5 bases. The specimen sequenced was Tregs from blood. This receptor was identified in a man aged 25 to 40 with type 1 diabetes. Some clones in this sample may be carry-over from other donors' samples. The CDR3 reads CASSVGVGEVDTQYF. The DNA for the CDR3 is TGTGCCAGCAGCGTGGGAGTGGGTGAGGTAGATACGCAGTATTTT.